The 14 T cell receptor beta chains below were found in one sample sequenced in a study of cytomegalovirus exposure and HLA in healthy donors. 60 Vbeta and 13 Jbeta primers were used in PCR. The repertoire was sequenced with immunoSEQ multiplex PCR; TCRdb's copy has only in-frame clones and lacks some. The sample holds under 150,000 clones, roughly 80% seen once. Sequenced material: PBMCs. The receptors were gathered from a man aged 25 to 40 in good health and CMV-seronegative.

V is TRBV28 and J is TRBJ2-7, with TRBD2 matching 11 bases. Germline V gives CDR1 MDHEN, CDR2 SYDVKM. Trimming at V came to 1 base and at J to 1 base, leaving 3 bases not matched to a gene. This CDR3 spans 16 amino acids. In DNA form, the CDR3 reads TGTGCCAGCAGTTTATCCGGGACTAGCGGATCCTACGAGCAGTACTTC. Amino acid sequence: CASSLSGTSGSYEQYF.

The gene calls are TRBV6-6 and TRBJ2-5; 10 bases map to TRBD1. V gave up 5 bases and J gave up 8 bases; unmatched junction bases: 8. Germline V gives CDR1 MNHNY, CDR2 SVGAGI (reference sequence). The CDR3 covers 14 residues. CDR3 residues: CASSAPGQGRTQYF. In DNA form, the CDR3 reads TGTGCCAGCAGTGCACCGGGACAGGGGAGAACCCAGTACTTC.

The rearrangement links TRBV5-1 to TRBJ1-4, with 7 bases that match TRBD1. The ends lost 0 bases at V and 3 bases at J; junction bases unmatched: 5. The CDR3 runs 16 residues. CDR1 and CDR2 (germline): SGHRS, YFSETQ. CDR3 in DNA: TGCGCCAGCAGCTTGGAAGGGACAGCGGCTAATGAAAAACTGTTTTTT. Its translation is CASSLEGTAANEKLFF.

The chain employs TRBV27 and TRBJ2-1; D is possibly TRBD1 (5 bases). Between the trimmed V and J ends, which lost 0 bases and 7 bases, there was a span of 10 bases. Germline V gene lookup returns CDR1 MNHEY and CDR2 SMNVEV (reference sequence). The CDR3 runs to 14 residues. The CDR3 DNA is TGTGCCAGCAGTTTATCCGGCAGGGCGAATGAGCAGTTCTTC. Residues: CASSLSGRANEQFF.

This chain connects TRBV13 to TRBJ1-4; 7 bases fit TRBD1. With 5 bases clipped from V and 8 bases from J, the junction kept 14 bases outside the gene matches. The germline V gene encodes CDR1 PRHDT and CDR2 FYEKMQ (reference sequence). The CDR3 is made up of 16 amino acids. CDR3 sequence: CASSLGDGTVLEKLFF. The CDR3 DNA is TGTGCCAGCAGCCTGGGGGATGGGACAGTGCTCGAAAAACTGTTTTTT.

This clone was recorded once. The chain combines TRBV28 with TRBJ2-3, with 12 bases aligning to TRBD2. The CDR3 is made up of 16 amino acids. With 1 base clipped from V and 4 bases from J, the junction kept 3 bases outside the gene matches. Germline V CDR1 and CDR2: MDHEN, SYDVKM. The DNA for the CDR3 is TGTGCCAGCAGTTTATCTAGCGGGGGGGCCTCAGATACGCAGTATTTT. Translated, it gives CASSLSSGGASDTQYF.

The V call is TRBV6-6, the J call TRBJ1-3; 8 nucleotides agree with TRBD1. From germline, CDR1 is MNHNY and CDR2 SVGAGI (reference sequence). The CDR3 runs 14 residues. The junction had 7 bases not matched to a gene; V was cut back by 6 bases and J by 6 bases. CDR3 bases: TGTGCCAGCAGCCCAGGACAGGGAGAAAACACCATATATTTT. It is translated as CASSPGQGENTIYF.

The chain employs TRBV28 and TRBJ1-2, with 8 bases that match TRBD1. CDR1 is MDHEN and CDR2 is SYDVKM in the germline V gene. The CDR3 length is 17 residues. J gave up 7 bases and V 5 bases, and 18 bases lay outside the gene matches. The CDR3 sequence is CASSNSGQGEGGGGYTF. CDR3 coding DNA: TGTGCCAGCAGTAACTCAGGACAGGGTGAGGGCGGTGGTGGCTACACCTTC.

The J gene is TRBJ2-3, the V gene TRBV5-6, with 13 bases lining up with TRBD2. With V trimmed by 4 bases and J by 3 bases, 8 bases remained unmatched. CDR1 is SGHDT and CDR2 is YYEEEE in the germline V gene. There are 17 residues in the CDR3. As DNA, the CDR3 is TGTGCCAGCAGCGGACTAGCGGGAGTTTCTGTGACAGATACGCAGTATTTT. The encoded protein is CASSGLAGVSVTDTQYF.

With regard to this clone: A read error may account for a junction end that differs from germline. V is TRBV5-4 and J is TRBJ2-3; D gene unclear. The CDR3 runs to 12 residues. Germline V CDR1 and CDR2: SGHNT, YYREEE (reference sequence). The CDR3 is CASSLTSHLQFF. Written as DNA, the CDR3 is TGTGCCAGCAGCTTGACGTCACACCTCCAGTTTTTT.

This clone occurred once. The chain combines TRBV7-2 with TRBJ2-5, with TRBD2 matching over 8 bases. The DNA end is more similar to TRBJ2-7, so the J call may be wrong. The CDR3 covers 15 residues. The germline CDR1 and CDR2 sequences are SGHTA and FQGNSA. CDR3 sequence: CASNLAGGGSYEQYF. The CDR3 coding sequence is TGTGCCAGCAACCTAGCGGGCGGGGGTTCCTACGAGCAGTACTTC.

The chain carries TRBV5-1 and TRBJ1-5, with D uncertain. In germline, CDR1 is SGHRS, CDR2 YFSETQ. This CDR3 has 15 residues. With 0 bases removed from V and 0 bases from J, the gap between germline ends came to 7 bases. CDR3 sequence: CASSLGYGSNQPQHF. The CDR3 nucleotides are TGCGCCAGCAGCTTGGGCTATGGTAGCAATCAGCCCCAGCATTTT.

In this sample, this clone turned up a few times. The genes are TRBV7-8 and TRBJ2-1; a weak D match, TRBD1 (6 bases). Trimming cost V 1 base and J 1 base, with 11 bases left between them. The CDR3 consists of 16 residues. Germline V CDR1 and CDR2: SGHVS, FQNEAQ. The CDR3 DNA reads TGTGCCAGCAGCTTAGTAGGGGGTGGGTCCTACAATGAGCAGTTCTTC. Protein product: CASSLVGGGSYNEQFF.

This clone was counted a few times. CDR3 sequence reads: CAIIKSGKGYNEQFF. Here the CDR3 DNA reads TGTGCCATCATTAAATCGGGGAAGGGCTACAATGAGCAGTTCTTC. This rearrangement joins TRBV10-3 to TRBJ2-1; possible D gene TRBD2, 5 bases. The CDR3 is 15 residues long. Deletions cut 7 bases from V and 3 bases from J, with 16 bases between. Per the germline V gene, CDR1 is ENHRY and CDR2 is SYGVKD.